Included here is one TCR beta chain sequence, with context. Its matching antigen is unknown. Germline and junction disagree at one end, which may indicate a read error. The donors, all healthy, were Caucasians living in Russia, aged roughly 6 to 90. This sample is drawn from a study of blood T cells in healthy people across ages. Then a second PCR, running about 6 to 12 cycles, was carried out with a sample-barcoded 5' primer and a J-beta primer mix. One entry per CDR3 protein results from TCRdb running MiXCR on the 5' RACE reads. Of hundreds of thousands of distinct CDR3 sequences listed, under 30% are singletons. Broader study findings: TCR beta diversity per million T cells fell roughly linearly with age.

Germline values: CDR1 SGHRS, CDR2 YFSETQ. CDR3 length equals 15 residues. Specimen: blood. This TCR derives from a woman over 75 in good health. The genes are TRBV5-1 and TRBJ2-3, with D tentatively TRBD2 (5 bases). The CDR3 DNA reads TGCGCCAGCAGCTTGCTTGGCTCTAGCACAGATACGCGGTATTTT. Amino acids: CASSLLGSSTDTRYF.